The T cell receptor (beta chain) described here comes from a study of CD8 T cells in ankylosing spondylitis. A note on this clonotype: No antigen is known for it.

Study-level points and caveats: Reportedly, matched ankylosing spondylitis synovial fluid was significantly enriched for disease-linked clones. Within ankylosing spondylitis blood, a TCR beta motif made up of roughly eight highly homologous variants appeared to be characteristic. Certain motif variants had earlier been reported in reactive arthritis synovial fluid and blood.

Libraries for TCR beta were made by quantitative 5'-RACE with molecular barcodes. MiXCR, run by TCRdb on the 5' RACE reads, gives a single entry per CDR3 protein. The repertoire holds approximately 300,000 distinct CDR3 sequences, with roughly 20% as singletons. Per germline, CDR1 SGHDT and CDR2 YYEEEE. The CDR3 sequence is 13 residues long. The V gene lost 4 bases and the J gene lost 3 bases, with 11 bases spanning the gap. This TCR was recovered from a female donor with ankylosing spondylitis or in good health (not recorded which). J is TRBJ2-7 and V is TRBV5-6; D uncertain. The source material was blood, either unsorted or a sorted T cell fraction (not recorded which). The CDR3 nucleotides read TGTGCCAGCAGCCCCGGGCTGCTCTACGAGCAGTACTTC. Amino acid sequence: CASSPGLLYEQYF.